Listed below are T cell receptor beta chains from one sample, sequenced in a study of radiation and T cells in renal cell carcinoma. Some clones are missing from TCRdb's copy, which holds only in-frame ones; the method was immunoSEQ multiplex PCR. The data show approximately 110,000 clones, with roughly 80% seen just once and 3% held by the top ten. The sequenced sample was blood, obtained from a patient whose treatment included radiotherapy and nephrectomy. Receptor source: an older woman with renal cell carcinoma. CDR3s include the opening cysteine and the closing phenylalanine or tryptophan. A D gene is named only where the DNA matches it firmly. Not every row has a clone size; where given, it reads once, few, many or a size class.

size: NA
V: TRBV19
J: TRBJ1-2
D: NA
DNA: TGTGCCAGTAGTACTGCAGCCACTGCAGTCCATGGCTACACCTTC
CDR3: CASSTAATAVHGYTF

size: few
V: TRBV2
J: TRBJ1-1
D: NA
DNA: TGTGCCAGCAGTGAACAGGGTCTGAACACTGAAGCTTTCTTT
CDR3: CASSEQGLNTEAFF

size: NA
V: TRBV6-1
J: TRBJ2-7
D: NA
DNA: TGTGCCAGCAGTGACGTACCCCCGGCCACCTACGAGCAGTACTTC
CDR3: CASSDVPPATYEQYF

size: NA
V: TRBV30
J: TRBJ2-3
D: TRBD2
DNA: TGTGCCTGGAGGAGGATTCCGGCTAGCGGGAGGGAAAAAGATACGCAGTATTTT
CDR3: CAWRRIPASGREKDTQYF

size: NA
V: TRBV15
J: TRBJ1-3
D: NA
DNA: TGTGCCACCAGCAGAGATTTCGGAAACACCATATATTTT
CDR3: CATSRDFGNTIYF

size: NA
V: TRBV28
J: TRBJ1-4
D: NA
DNA: TGTGCCAGCAGACGAAGGGATAGGGAAAAACTGTTTTTT
CDR3: CASRRRDREKLFF

size: NA
V: TRBV2
J: TRBJ1-4
D: TRBD1
DNA: TGTGCCAGCAGGGACGACAGGGTCATTGAAAAACTGTTTTTT
CDR3: CASRDDRVIEKLFF

size: NA
V: TRBV7-2
J: TRBJ1-5
D: NA
DNA: TGTGCCAGCAGCTTAGATCGGGAGGGCCGGGGCGATCAGCCCCAGCATTTT
CDR3: CASSLDREGRGDQPQHF

size: once
V: TRBV4-1
J: TRBJ1-4
D: NA
DNA: TGCGCCAGCAGCCAAGACGGGGGGAGAAAACTGTTTTTT
CDR3: CASSQDGGRKLFF

size: once
V: TRBV10-3
J: TRBJ2-1
D: NA
DNA: TGTGCCATCACCGACAGCTTCCCCAATGAGCAGTTCTTC
CDR3: CAITDSFPNEQFF

size: NA
V: TRBV2
J: TRBJ2-1
D: NA
DNA: TGTGCCAGCAGTGAATCGGTTCGCAATGAGCAGTTCTTC
CDR3: CASSESVRNEQFF

size: NA
V: TRBV6-5
J: TRBJ2-7
D: NA
DNA: TGTGCCAGCAGTAGAAACACAGGGGAGCAGTACTTC
CDR3: CASSRNTGEQYF

size: NA
V: TRBV6-1
J: TRBJ1-1
D: NA
DNA: TGTGCCAGCAGAAAAGGGACGGATAAAGAAGCTTTCTTT
CDR3: CASRKGTDKEAFF

size: NA
V: TRBV10-1
J: TRBJ2-3
D: NA
DNA: TGCGCCAGCAGTGAATATCGGGGACGCTCAGATACGCAGTATTTT
CDR3: CASSEYRGRSDTQYF

size: NA
V: TRBV5-5
J: TRBJ2-7
D: NA
DNA: TGTGCCAGCAGTCCTAGAGTGCAATCCTACGAGCAGTACTTC
CDR3: CASSPRVQSYEQYF

size: NA
V: TRBV7-9
J: TRBJ1-4
D: TRBD1
DNA: TGTGCCAGCAGCCGGGACAGGGCTAATGAAAAACTGTTTTTT
CDR3: CASSRDRANEKLFF

size: NA
V: TRBV15
J: TRBJ2-1
D: NA
DNA: TGTGCCACCAGCAGAGAGCCGCCGGGGTTGGGTTGGAATGAGCAGTTCTTC
CDR3: CATSREPPGLGWNEQFF

size: NA
V: TRBV5-6
J: TRBJ2-6
D: NA
DNA: TGTGCCAGCAGTCTAGGACGAAGCTCTGGGGCCAACGTCCTGACTTTC
CDR3: CASSLGRSSGANVLTF

size: NA
V: TRBV4-3
J: TRBJ1-2
D: NA
DNA: TGCGCCAGCAGCCAAGATATGAAGCCAGGCTACTATGGCTACACCTTC
CDR3: CASSQDMKPGYYGYTF

size: NA
V: TRBV29-1
J: TRBJ1-1
D: NA
DNA: TGCAGCGTATCGTGGAACACTGAAGCTTTCTTT
CDR3: CSVSWNTEAFF

size: NA
V: TRBV27
J: TRBJ1-4
D: NA
DNA: TGTGCCAGCAGTTTCAGGGGAGTAAATGAAAAACTGTTTTTT
CDR3: CASSFRGVNEKLFF

size: NA
V: TRBV30
J: TRBJ2-6
D: NA
DNA: TGTGCCTGGAGTGTAAGATCATCTGGGGCCAACGTCCTGACTTTC
CDR3: CAWSVRSSGANVLTF

size: NA
V: TRBV9
J: TRBJ2-2
D: TRBD2
DNA: TGTGCCAGCAGCCGTTTTCGCGGGGGTGTTAACACCGGGGAGCTGTTTTTT
CDR3: CASSRFRGGVNTGELFF

size: few
V: TRBV9
J: TRBJ1-4
D: NA
DNA: TGTGCCAGCAGCGTAGGAGGAGGGGACCATGAAAAACTGTTTTTT
CDR3: CASSVGGGDHEKLFF

size: once
V: TRBV5-6
J: TRBJ1-4
D: NA
DNA: TGTGCCAGCAGCACAGGGCGTATTCCTAATGAAAAACTGTTTTTT
CDR3: CASSTGRIPNEKLFF

size: NA
V: TRBV5-1
J: TRBJ1-1
D: NA
DNA: TGCGCCAGCAGCCCGGATTTATTCAGCAACACTGAAGCTTTCTTT
CDR3: CASSPDLFSNTEAFF

size: many
V: TRBV7-9
J: TRBJ2-4
D: NA
DNA: TGTGCCAGCAGCTTAACGTCTGGGGATGGCAAAAACATTCAGTACTTC
CDR3: CASSLTSGDGKNIQYF

size: NA
V: TRBV5-1
J: TRBJ2-3
D: NA
DNA: TGCGCCAGCAGCTCGCTTGACGGCACAGATACGCAGTATTTT
CDR3: CASSSLDGTDTQYF

size: once
V: TRBV6-5
J: TRBJ1-1
D: NA
DNA: TGTGCCAGCAGTTCCACTGAAGCTTTCTTT
CDR3: CASSSTEAFF

size: NA
V: TRBV5-4
J: TRBJ2-5
D: NA
DNA: TGTGCCAGCAGCTTGACTGTAGGGGAGACCCAGTACTTC
CDR3: CASSLTVGETQYF

size: NA
V: TRBV7-8
J: TRBJ1-1
D: NA
DNA: TGTGCCAGCACCCTTTCCGGGGGGCTGAGGAACACTGAAGCTTTCTTT
CDR3: CASTLSGGLRNTEAFF

size: NA
V: TRBV6-1
J: TRBJ2-3
D: TRBD1
DNA: TGTGCCAGCAGTGCGACAGGGACCCCCACAGATACGCAGTATTTT
CDR3: CASSATGTPTDTQYF

size: few
V: TRBV18
J: TRBJ1-1
D: NA
DNA: TGTGCCAGCTCACCACAGAAGGACTTTAACACTGAAGCTTTCTTT
CDR3: CASSPQKDFNTEAFF

size: NA
V: TRBV28
J: TRBJ2-7
D: TRBD2
DNA: TGTGCCAGCAGCGGGACTAGCGGGAATCGGTACTTC
CDR3: CASSGTSGNRYF

size: NA
V: TRBV19
J: TRBJ2-7
D: NA
DNA: TGTGCCAGTAGTATACAGGGAGCGTCCTACGAGCAGTACTTC
CDR3: CASSIQGASYEQYF

size: NA
V: TRBV25-1
J: TRBJ1-1
D: NA
DNA: TGTGCCAGCAGCGACAGTTACGGCACTGAAGCTTTCTTT
CDR3: CASSDSYGTEAFF